The clone carrying this T cell receptor (beta chain) came up a few times. These data are taken from a study of T-cell memory formation after mild COVID-19. In the study overall: For the most part, TCR clusters were specific to one donor.

In TCRdb, the 5' RACE reads were re-called with MiXCR into one record per CDR3 protein. The sample comprises about 130,000 distinct CDR3 sequences, about a sixth of which are singletons, and about 5.2% rests with the top ten. The V end was cut by 2 bases, the J end by 4 bases, with 11 bases between. The CDR3 contains 14 residues. Germline CDR1 is SGHTA and CDR2 is FQGTGA. The V gene is TRBV7-3, the J gene TRBJ1-2, with a weak D call TRBD1 (5 bases). The sample comprised PBMCs or a T cell subset sorted from them (not recorded which). The TCR sequence derives from a man between 18 and 29 years old who had mild COVID-19 (a few samples of this study predate the infection). Cell type and time point are not known. The CDR3 spells CASSLPAGRYGYTF. CDR3 DNA: TGTGCCAGCAGCTTACCGGCAGGGCGCTATGGCTACACCTTC.